This T cell receptor (beta chain) was observed in a study of cytomegalovirus exposure and HLA in healthy donors. Overall study results and limits: In a later analysis, at a false discovery rate of 0.05, roughly 17,000 TCR beta sequences matched HLA alleles. In a later analysis, productive TCRs from donors in an Asian-associated ancestry cluster reportedly carried fewer N-insertions than the cohort mean.

In the PCR, 60 Vbeta and 13 Jbeta primers were used. Only in-frame clones appear in the TCRdb table, and some are missing; sequencing was by immunoSEQ multiplex PCR. The listing records some 140,000 clones. Notes on this clone: Its target is not known.

CDR3 length equals 13 residues. Per germline, CDR1 SGHTA and CDR2 FQGNSA. V lost 1 base, J lost 6 bases, and 10 bases lay in between. Material: PBMCs. V gene TRBV7-2 combines with J gene TRBJ2-7; D uncertain. This sequence originates from a woman aged 40 to 50 in good health and CMV-seronegative. Written as DNA, the CDR3 is TGTGCCAGCAGCTTAGGCGGAACCTCCGAGCAGTACTTC. This sequence encodes CASSLGGTSEQYF.